Listed below are T cell receptor beta chains from one sample, sequenced in a study of control samples from healthy donors and cancer patients. TCRdb's table, derived via immunoSEQ multiplex PCR, lists solely in-frame clones and lacks some. The data show about 110,000 clones, over 75% seen once. Material for sequencing was blood. These receptors were taken from a human donor in good health. The donor label of this sample is uncertain. The CDR3 runs from the conserved cysteine through the conserved F or W.

V gene	CDR3 length	CDR3 protein
TRBV2	13	CASSEQPNSPLHF
TRBV6-6	14	CASSYEGSNQPQHF
TRBV7-9	14	CASSLTGGDYGYTF
TRBV19	17	CASSGVSGTFGSYEQYF
TRBV2	15	CASSEFRSANSPLHF
TRBV6-5	14	CASSQDSYDQPQHF
TRBV19	15	CASKEGAVTTYEQYF
TRBV11-2	12	CASSPDRAEAFF
TRBV5-1	15	CASSLSGYSNQPQHF
TRBV7-3	13	CASSLNNYNEQFF
TRBV19	16	CASSMVGTSILDTQYF
TRBV6-6	13	CASSFSGPYEQYF
TRBV20-1	11	CSATGDYGYTF
TRBV24-1	12	CATSDSNQPQHF
TRBV10-3	12	CATTGTGHGYTF
TRBV5-5	16	CASSLNPGQGQEKLFF
TRBV15	15	CATSREIKPGSTIYF
TRBV19	13	CASSLENTGELFF
TRBV3-1/TRBV3-2	15	CASSQETTPRETQYF
TRBV25-1	12	CATRTDQETQYF
TRBV28	17	CASSSSAGDRRVSGYTF
TRBV5-6	15	CASSLAGTGGQPQHF
TRBV6-5	14	CATNRGDFTGELFF
TRBV7-9	15	CASSLAGTAGNTIYF
TRBV9	14	CASSVGLGNTEAFF
TRBV3-1/TRBV3-2	14	CASSHDRETSPLHF
TRBV7-8	14	CASSRDRERHEQYF
TRBV7-2	15	CASSLSWGARGEQFF
TRBV9	19	CASSSPGGTPANANYGYTF
TRBV7-7	15	CASSRRAWGNEKLFF
TRBV5-6	11	CASTGGYGYTF
TRBV30	15	CAWSWMGRQNYGYTF
TRBV5-6	14	CASSLGTSTDTQYF
TRBV27	14	CASSRGAFYNEQFF
TRBV4-3	15	CASSFRGLTTDTQYF
TRBV20-1	11	CSARDTGELFF
TRBV9	14	CASSVTGPGNTIYF
TRBV28	16	CASSRMGGGLSYEQYF
TRBV12-3/TRBV12-4	13	CASSFSGYNEQFF
TRBV9	16	CASSVVGGSYNSPLHF
TRBV19	16	CASSRGLLATNEKLFF
TRBV4-1	17	CASSQGFTRQVGTEAFF